These 16 T cell receptor beta chains were sequenced from one sample in a study of blood T cell repertoires in COVID-19 (dated by TCRdb to about 2020). Library preparation employed the immunoSEQ multiplex PCR assay. The table comes from immuneACCESS by way of TCRdb, which keeps in-frame sequences with V and J called. Part of the clones is missing from these tables; in studies checked, under half for an unresolved V gene and the rest for unknown reasons. In this sample the table shows 200,000 to 300,000 clones, around four fifths of which occur a single time. Clones ranked in the top ten supply around 4.2% of the sample. The sample taken for sequencing was peripheral blood. The source is a man aged 60-69 years with acute or convalescent COVID-19.

This sequence joins TRBV9 and TRBJ2-7, with 7 bases aligning to TRBD2. This CDR3 spans 14 amino acids. The J segment lost 6 bases and the V segment lost 1 base, leaving 7 bases of the junction unmatched. Germline-derived CDR1 and CDR2 are SGDLS and YYNGEE. CDR3 residues: CASSVTRTSREQYF. The CDR3 coding sequence is TGTGCCAGCAGCGTAACCCGGACTAGTCGCGAGCAGTACTTC.

The CDR3 is CASIPGTQNTGELFF. The CDR3 DNA follows: TGCGCCAGCATCCCCGGGACACAGAACACCGGGGAGCTGTTTTTT. The chain links TRBV5-1 to TRBJ2-2; tentative D call: TRBD1 (6 bases). Germline lookup yields CDR1 SGHRS and CDR2 YFSETQ. Trimming stripped 6 bases from V and 1 base from J, with 13 bases between. This CDR3 spans 15 amino acids.

This chain connects TRBV19 to TRBJ2-7, with 8 bases fitting TRBD2. After removal of 6 bases from V and 0 bases from J, the junction contained 4 bases not matched to a gene. In germline, CDR1 is LNHDA, CDR2 SQIVND (reference sequence). The CDR3 contains 14 residues. CDR3 coding DNA: TGTGCCAGTAGACTAGCGGTGAACTCCTACGAGCAGTACTTC. This encodes CASRLAVNSYEQYF.

V is TRBV10-3 and J is TRBJ1-1, with 10 bases fitting TRBD1. J gave up 7 bases and V 10 bases, and 9 bases lay outside the gene matches. The CDR3 loop spans 13 amino acids. Germline CDR1 ENHRY, CDR2 SYGVKD. The CDR3 nucleotides are TGTGCCACGCTTCGGGACAGGGGATTTGAAGCTTTCTTT. It yields the protein CATLRDRGFEAFF.

The chain is built from TRBV18 and TRBJ1-1; D gene ambiguous. The V and J ends lost 2 bases and 3 bases respectively, with 10 bases between them. Germline V CDR1 and CDR2: KGHSH, LQKENI. The CDR3 consists of 14 residues. The CDR3 nucleotides are TGTGCCAGCTCACCAGGCCTGAGGGACACTGAAGCTTTCTTT. Protein product: CASSPGLRDTEAFF.

The genes are TRBV7-9 and TRBJ2-7, with D possibly TRBD2 on 6 matching bases. Germline values: CDR1 SEHNR, CDR2 FQNEAQ (reference sequence). V lost 1 base to trimming and J lost 5 bases, with 18 bases between them. The CDR3 is 16 residues long. CDR3: CASSLGFAGQDDEQYF. In DNA form, the CDR3 reads TGTGCCAGCAGCTTAGGGTTCGCGGGGCAGGACGACGAGCAGTACTTC.

The chain employs TRBV24-1 and TRBJ2-5, with D tentatively TRBD2 (5 bases). Germline CDR1 reads KGHDR; CDR2 reads SFDVKD. The CDR3 sequence is 13 residues long. Trimming took off 7 bases at V and 1 base at J, with 9 bases between the two ends. The CDR3 nucleotides are TGTGCCACCAGCGAGGACTTCCAAGAGACCCAGTACTTC. This encodes CATSEDFQETQYF.

This CDR3 reads CSARDHETQYF. DNA for the CDR3: TGCAGTGCTAGAGATCATGAGACCCAGTACTTC. The rearrangement uses TRBV20-1 and TRBJ2-5; D gene ambiguous. Trimming stripped 0 bases from V and 5 bases from J, with 4 bases between. Germline lookup yields CDR1 DFQATT and CDR2 SNEGSKA (reference sequence). The CDR3 sequence is 11 residues long.

The CDR3 reads CASSLPVSGSHEQYF. DNA for the CDR3: TGTGCCAGCAGTTTACCGGTTAGCGGGTCCCACGAGCAGTACTTC. This chain joins TRBV28 and TRBJ2-7; 7 bases are a match to TRBD2. With 2 bases clipped from V and 5 bases from J, the junction kept 9 bases outside the gene matches. This CDR3 has 15 residues. Germline CDR1 MDHEN, CDR2 SYDVKM.

This sequence joins TRBV19 and TRBJ1-1; 10 bases fit TRBD1. This CDR3 is 15 amino acids long. Germline V gene sequence: CDR1 LNHDA, CDR2 SQIVND (reference sequence). Trimming took 11 bases from V and 0 from J; bases not matched to a gene: 9. Here the CDR3 reads CARQDRGRVNTEAFF. CDR3 bases: TGTGCCCGCCAAGACAGGGGGCGAGTGAACACTGAAGCTTTCTTT.

This clone was seen a single time. Possible read error: a much larger clone is one base away. This rearrangement joins TRBV25-1 to TRBJ2-7; the D is unclear. Trimming pared 3 bases from V and 3 bases from J, leaving 3 bases between. The CDR3 length is 11 residues. CDR1 and CDR2 (germline): MGHDK, SYGVNS. CDR3 bases: TGTGCCAGCAGTGACAGCTACGAGCAGTACTTC. This encodes CASSDSYEQYF.

In this sample, this clone turned up once. This chain uses TRBV19 with TRBJ1-5; no clear D. Trimming left V 6 bases short and J 1 base short, with 10 bases between. Germline V gene data show CDR1 as LNHDA and CDR2 as SQIVND (reference sequence). The CDR3 has 14 amino acids. CDR3 bases: TGTGCCAGTAGAATTGACACGAGCAATCAGCCCCAGCATTTT. Amino acid sequence: CASRIDTSNQPQHF.

This clone occurred once. This chain links TRBV6-4 with TRBJ1-6; possibly TRBD1 for D (6 bases). The CDR3 sequence is 13 residues long. V lost 5 bases, J lost 8 bases, and 10 bases lay in between. Germline CDR1 and CDR2: MRHNA and SNTAGT. In nucleotides, the CDR3 is TGTGCCAGCAGTACAGGGCTTGATTCACCCCTCCACTTT. Its protein is CASSTGLDSPLHF.

This clone was detected only once. The J gene is TRBJ1-6, the V gene TRBV5-1; D is perhaps TRBD1 (6 bases). The CDR3 has 14 residues. Trimming took off 1 base at V and 5 bases at J, with 7 bases between the two ends. Germline V lookup: CDR1 SGHRS, CDR2 YFSETQ. This CDR3 reads CASSLTGNNSPLHF. CDR3 DNA sequence: TGCGCCAGCAGCTTGACAGGGAATAATTCACCCCTCCACTTT.

In DNA form, the CDR3 reads TGTGCCAGCAGCCAAGATCGCGGGAGGGGACTATCAGATACGCAGTATTTT. Translating gives CASSQDRGRGLSDTQYF. This chain joins TRBV4-2 and TRBJ2-3; 9 positions agree with TRBD2. Germline-derived CDR1 and CDR2 are LGHNA and YNFKEQ. Unmatched junction bases numbered 8, after V lost 0 bases and J lost 4 bases. The CDR3 consists of 17 residues.

This chain joins TRBV11-2 and TRBJ1-2, with TRBD1 matching 9 bases. CDR1 is SGHAT and CDR2 is FQNNGV in the germline V gene. V gave up 2 bases and J gave up 4 bases; unmatched junction bases: 8. This CDR3 is 16 amino acids long. The CDR3 sequence: CASSLPPGQGSYGYTF. The CDR3 DNA is TGTGCCAGCAGCTTACCACCGGGACAGGGATCCTATGGCTACACCTTC.